The 15 T cell receptor beta chains listed next were all sequenced from one sample in a study of early T cells in non-severe SARS-CoV-2 infection. TCRdb redid the calling of the 5' RACE reads with MiXCR, one entry per CDR3 protein. The table shows approximately 50,000 distinct CDR3 sequences, with 9.5% to 11% occurring only once. Sequenced sample: whole blood. These receptors all stem from an adult who was a healthcare worker with PCR-confirmed SARS-CoV-2 infection or an uninfected control (not recorded which).

This clonotype was recorded many times. V usage is TRBV19 and J usage is TRBJ2-1; D unclear. V was trimmed by 6 bases and J by 10 bases, leaving 10 bases between them. The germline V gene has CDR1 LNHDA and CDR2 SQIVND (reference sequence). This CDR3 is built from 11 residues. Here the CDR3 DNA reads TGTGCCAGTAGCGGGCCCGTGGAGCAGTTCTTC. Translation: CASSGPVEQFF. The complete variable domain, with remaining parts taken from reference TRBV19 and TRBJ2-1, reads DGGITQSPKYLFRKEGQNVTLSCEQNLNHDAMYWYRQDPGQGLRLIYYSQIVNDFQKGDIAEGYSVSREKKESFPLTVTSAQKNPTAFYLCASSGPVEQFFGPGTRLTVL.

This sequence joins TRBV20-1 and TRBJ1-2; D remains unclear. The germline V gene encodes CDR1 DFQATT and CDR2 SNEGSKA (reference sequence). The CDR3 has 12 residues. V was cut by 6 bases and J by 8 bases, with 16 bases left in between. The CDR3 loop is CSAVAPTGGYTF. Here the CDR3 DNA reads TGCAGTGCGGTGGCACCGACTGGGGGCTACACCTTC.

Ten or more counts support this clonotype. The chain has TRBV4-3 and TRBJ1-2; D unresolved. The CDR3 runs to 14 residues. V lost 0 bases and J 3 bases, leaving 8 bases between the germline ends. Per germline, CDR1 LGHNA and CDR2 YSLEER. The CDR3 coding sequence is TGCGCCAGCAGCCAAGACGGCGCGGACTATGGCTACACCTTC. Encoded protein: CASSQDGADYGYTF.

The chain combines TRBV6-6 with TRBJ1-6, with D unresolved. This CDR3 region has 14 residues. In germline, CDR1 is MNHNY, CDR2 SVGAGI (reference sequence). V was clipped by 5 bases and J by 14 bases, with 19 bases between them. The CDR3 spells CASSRGPVSPSLHF. Here the CDR3 DNA reads TGTGCCAGCAGTCGAGGCCCCGTCTCTCCGTCCCTCCACTTT.

This clonotype has a handful of counts. V usage is TRBV5-5 and J usage is TRBJ2-3; possible D gene TRBD2, 5 bases. Germline V lookup: CDR1 SGHKS, CDR2 YYEKEE (reference sequence). Trimming stripped 6 bases from V and 4 bases from J, with 18 bases between. The CDR3 is 15 residues long. The CDR3: CASTYRGLTSDTQYF. CDR3 DNA sequence: TGTGCCAGCACTTACCGCGGGTTGACATCAGATACGCAGTATTTT.

This clonotype was counted a few times. The rearrangement joins TRBV7-2 to TRBJ2-7; no clear D gene. Between the trimmed V and J ends, which lost 1 base and 9 bases, there was a span of 13 bases. CDR1 and CDR2 from the germline V gene are SGHTA and FQGNSA. The CDR3 is 13 residues long. CDR3 sequence: CASSLGDAERQYF. The CDR3 region has the DNA TGTGCCAGCAGCTTAGGAGACGCCGAACGGCAGTACTTC.

The rearrangement links TRBV6-6 to TRBJ2-4, with D possibly being TRBD1 (5 bases). This CDR3 has 13 amino acids. The V and J ends lost 2 bases and 8 bases respectively, with 10 bases between them. Germline CDR1 reads MNHNY; CDR2 reads SVGAGI (reference sequence). The CDR3 nucleotides are TGTGCCAGCAGTTACCAGGGTCCTGACATTCAGTACTTC. Amino acids: CASSYQGPDIQYF.

This clonotype was seen ten or more times. The chain has TRBV27 and TRBJ1-4, with no clear D. This CDR3 is 16 amino acids long. Germline V lookup: CDR1 MNHEY, CDR2 SMNVEV (reference sequence). Trimming removed 5 bases from V and 0 bases from J, with 13 bases in between. CDR3 region: CASSAHGRATNEKLFF. CDR3 DNA: TGTGCCAGCAGTGCCCATGGCCGCGCAACTAATGAAAAACTGTTTTTT.

This clonotype was counted a few times. CDR3 sequence: CASSGRGSIWYEQFF. The CDR3 DNA follows: TGTGCCAGTAGTGGCCGGGGATCGATTTGGTATGAGCAGTTCTTC. The chain has TRBV19 and TRBJ2-1; maybe TRBD2 (5 bases). Germline CDR1 is LNHDA and CDR2 is SQIVND (reference sequence). The CDR3 contains 15 residues. V lost 5 bases and J lost 8, with 19 bases in between. Full variable domain (remainder filled in from reference TRBV19 and TRBJ2-1): DGGITQSPKYLFRKEGQNVTLSCEQNLNHDAMYWYRQDPGQGLRLIYYSQIVNDFQKGDIAEGYSVSREKKESFPLTVTSAQKNPTAFYLCASSGRGSIWYEQFFGPGTRLTVL.

This clonotype has more than one count but fewer than ten. V gene TRBV9 combines with J gene TRBJ2-4; TRBD2 might be the D (5 bases). V lost 0 bases and J 5 bases, leaving 6 bases between the germline ends. From germline, CDR1 is SGDLS and CDR2 YYNGEE. The CDR3 length is 13 residues. The CDR3 here is CASSVDGENIQYF. DNA of the CDR3: TGTGCCAGCAGCGTAGACGGGGAAAACATTCAGTACTTC.

The sample holds many counts of this clonotype. This sequence joins TRBV7-2 and TRBJ2-7; D possibly corresponds to TRBD2 (7 bases). Germline loops: CDR1 SGHTA, CDR2 FQGNSA. Trimming took 5 bases from V and 1 from J, leaving 15 bases between them. The CDR3 loop spans 15 amino acids. CDR3 nucleotides: TGTGCCAGCAGCGCCCAGGCGGGGGCTTCCTACGAGCAGTACTTC. The encoded protein is CASSAQAGASYEQYF.

This clonotype was detected a few times. The chain employs TRBV29-1 and TRBJ1-1; the D is unclear. This CDR3 contains 15 residues. Germline CDR1 is SQVTM and CDR2 is ANQGSEA. V lost 2 bases and J 1 base, leaving 14 bases between the germline ends. The CDR3 DNA reads as TGCAGCGTTGAACCGGATGCACTGGCGAACACTGAAGCTTTCTTT. Translated, it gives CSVEPDALANTEAFF.

The sample holds a few counts of this clonotype. The J gene is TRBJ1-2, the V gene TRBV2; D gene ambiguous. V dropped 3 bases and J dropped 2 bases, with 19 bases sitting between them. CDR3 length: 17 residues. From germline, CDR1 is SNHLY and CDR2 FYNNEI. CDR3 region: CASSEGGLRSGNYGYTF. The CDR3 DNA sequence: TGTGCCAGCAGTGAGGGAGGTTTGCGCTCCGGAAACTATGGCTACACCTTC. Using reference TRBV2 and TRBJ1-2 for the parts outside the CDR3, the full variable domain is EPEVTQTPSHQVTQMGQEVILRCVPISNHLYFYWYRQILGQKVEFLVSFYNNEISEKSEIFDDQFSVERPDGSNFTLKIRSTKLEDSAMYFCASSEGGLRSGNYGYTFGSGTRLTVV.

This clonotype was observed many times. The chain carries TRBV29-1 and TRBJ2-2; 12 bases align to TRBD2. Trimming cost V 6 bases and J 8 bases; bases outside gene matches: 4. The germline gives CDR1 SQVTM, CDR2 ANQGSEA. The CDR3 is 13 amino acids. CDR3: CSVRLAGAGELFF. CDR3 nucleotide sequence: TGCAGCGTCCGACTAGCGGGAGCTGGGGAGCTGTTTTTT.

This sequence joins TRBV19 and TRBJ2-3, with TRBD2 matching over 7 bases. This CDR3 is built from 14 residues. V was pared by 4 bases and J by 4 bases, with 5 bases of the junction left unmatched. The V gene's germline CDR1 is LNHDA and CDR2 SQIVND (reference sequence). The DNA of the CDR3 is TGTGCCAGTAGTAGAGGACGGGGGGCAGATACGCAGTATTTT. Its translation is CASSRGRGADTQYF.